This T cell receptor beta chain was identified during a study of cytomegalovirus exposure and HLA in healthy donors. PCR primers comprised 60 Vbeta and 13 Jbeta primers. Source study methods: In a later analysis, of tens of millions of unique beta chains, some 10 million appeared in at least two donors. Here immunoSEQ multiplex PCR was the method, and the copy in TCRdb shows in-frame clones only, minus some. V and J calls and clone size follow that table, whereas D and trimming were derived from the DNA. This sample's table has around 36,000 clones. The CDR3 totals 16 residues. The V and J ends lost 4 bases and 0 bases respectively, with 14 bases between them. The germline V gene has CDR1 SGDLS and CDR2 YYNGEE. Concerning this clone itself: The antigen is not known.

Findings of the study overall: 87-base-pair reads could not separate some V segments, including TRBV6-2 and TRBV6-3. The study designated some 180 TCR beta chains cytomegalovirus-associated.

The sequencing input was PBMCs. The TCR comes from a woman aged 25 to 45 in good health and CMV-seropositive. V usage is TRBV9 and J usage is TRBJ2-1; D is perhaps TRBD1 (5 bases). The CDR3 loop reads CASSPKGHTSYNEQFF. Here the CDR3 DNA reads TGTGCCAGCAGCCCCAAAGGACATACCTCCTACAATGAGCAGTTCTTC.